Below are 14 T cell receptor beta chains sequenced from a single sample in a study of graft-versus-host responses after intestinal transplantation. The data were produced by immunoSEQ multiplex PCR, yet TCRdb's version contains in-frame clones alone and is incomplete. The table shows tens of thousands of clones, with about 91% occurring only once. Antigens for these TCRs are unknown. The input for sequencing was unstimulated CD8+ T cells sorted from spleen or lymph node cells, taken before intestinal transplant. The receptors stem from a human donor who received an intestinal transplant.

The chain combines TRBV30 with TRBJ2-6; D not resolved. The V gene's germline CDR1 is GTSNPN and CDR2 SVGIG (reference sequence). V lost 4 bases, J lost 2 bases, and 9 bases lay in between. The CDR3 has 14 amino acids. Here the CDR3 reads CAWTTTTGANVLTF. In DNA form, the CDR3 reads TGTGCCTGGACCACAACAACTGGGGCCAACGTCCTGACTTTC.

This clone is a singleton in its sample. The gene calls are TRBV28 and TRBJ2-1, with a possible D match to TRBD1 (6 bases). Per germline, CDR1 MDHEN and CDR2 SYDVKM. The CDR3 is 13 residues long. V gave up 6 bases and J gave up 8 bases, with 14 bases separating them. CDR3: CASRLGARDEQFF. CDR3 nucleotide sequence: TGTGCCAGCAGGTTGGGGGCGCGGGATGAGCAGTTCTTC.

CDR3 protein: CASSLRTGLPEAFF. In DNA, the CDR3 is TGTGCCAGCAGCTTACGGACAGGACTGCCGGAAGCTTTCTTT. This sequence joins TRBV13 and TRBJ1-1; 7 bases line up with TRBD1. Trimming at V came to 2 bases and at J to 8 bases, leaving 8 bases not matched to a gene. This CDR3 has 14 amino acids. The germline CDR1 and CDR2 sequences are PRHDT and FYEKMQ (reference sequence).

The J gene is TRBJ1-1, the V gene TRBV30, with a tentative D call TRBD1 (5 bases). This CDR3 contains 13 residues. Germline-derived CDR1 and CDR2 are GTSNPN and SVGIG (reference sequence). Trimming removed 0 bases at V and 0 bases at J, with 5 bases between. The CDR3 nucleotides read TGTGCCTGGAGTGTAGGGGTGAACACTGAAGCTTTCTTT. It encodes CAWSVGVNTEAFF.

The J gene is TRBJ1-1, the V gene TRBV2, with D possibly being TRBD1 (6 bases). Trimming pared 2 bases from V and 2 bases from J, leaving 12 bases between. This CDR3 has 15 residues. Germline CDR1 reads SNHLY; CDR2 reads FYNNEI. CDR3 coding DNA: TGTGCCAGCAGTGAACCATTCAGGGGTAACACTGAAGCTTTCTTT. Its protein is CASSEPFRGNTEAFF. Variable domain in full (rest from reference TRBV2 and TRBJ1-1): EPEVTQTPSHQVTQMGQEVILRCVPISNHLYFYWYRQILGQKVEFLVSFYNNEISEKSEIFDDQFSVERPDGSNFTLKIRSTKLEDSAMYFCASSEPFRGNTEAFFGQGTRLTVV.

V gene TRBV2 combines with J gene TRBJ2-1; maybe TRBD2 (7 bases). The V end was cut by 6 bases, the J end by 6 bases, with 12 bases between. CDR1 SNHLY and CDR2 FYNNEI come from the germline V gene. The CDR3 totals 13 residues. Here the CDR3 reads CASREGGVNEQFF. The CDR3 DNA follows: TGTGCCAGCAGGGAGGGGGGGGTCAATGAGCAGTTCTTC.

The chain is built from TRBV29-1 and TRBJ2-5; 9 positions match TRBD1. CDR1 is SQVTM and CDR2 is ANQGSEA in the germline V gene. The CDR3 contains 14 residues. The CDR3, as DNA: TGCACCATCCGGGACAGGGAATCCCAAGAGACCCAGTACTTC. Amino acid sequence: CTIRDRESQETQYF.

The gene calls are TRBV28 and TRBJ2-1; 7 bases are shared with TRBD2. This CDR3 is 12 amino acids long. CDR1 is MDHEN and CDR2 is SYDVKM in the germline V gene. The V segment lost 8 bases and the J segment 15 bases; nucleotides outside the gene matches: 13. CDR3: CASGGIEGGPFF. DNA for the CDR3: TGTGCCAGCGGTGGAATCGAGGGAGGGCCGTTCTTC.

The chain has TRBV7-2 and TRBJ2-1, with D maybe TRBD2 (5 bases). The germline CDR1 and CDR2 sequences are SGHTA and FQGNSA. CDR3 length: 13 amino acids. Trimming shortened V by 0 bases and J by 6 bases, and 6 bases separated the two germline ends. The CDR3 spells CASSLAGVNEQFF. CDR3 sequence (DNA): TGTGCCAGCAGCTTAGCGGGAGTCAATGAGCAGTTCTTC.

The chain couples TRBV30 to TRBJ1-1; D remains unclear. Per the germline V gene, CDR1 is GTSNPN and CDR2 is SVGIG (reference sequence). The CDR3 length is 11 residues. Trimming took 3 bases from V and 6 from J, leaving 8 bases between them. The CDR3 here is CAWREGSEAFF. The CDR3 DNA follows: TGTGCCTGGAGGGAGGGCTCTGAAGCTTTCTTT.

The V gene is TRBV5-4, the J gene TRBJ2-1; TRBD1 matches at 9 bases. Trimming at V came to 0 bases and at J to 8 bases, leaving 18 bases not matched to a gene. The CDR3 sequence is 19 residues long. The germline V gene encodes CDR1 SGHNT and CDR2 YYREEE (reference sequence). CDR3 DNA sequence: TGTGCCAGCAGCTTGGAGGGGACCGGGACAGGGTCGGTTCGCGATGAGCAGTTCTTC. This sequence encodes CASSLEGTGTGSVRDEQFF.

The chain recombines TRBV7-9 with TRBJ2-3, with 8 bases aligning to TRBD2. The J segment lost 3 bases and the V segment lost 8 bases, leaving 7 bases of the junction unmatched. Germline lookup yields CDR1 SEHNR and CDR2 FQNEAQ (reference sequence). This CDR3 has 14 residues. CDR3: CASSRGGGTDTQYF. CDR3 in DNA: TGTGCCAGCTCGAGGGGCGGGGGGACAGATACGCAGTATTTT.

The chain combines TRBV27 with TRBJ1-2; D uncertain. CDR3 size: 13 residues. V lost 3 bases and J lost 5, with 10 bases in between. Germline assignment: CDR1 MNHEY and CDR2 SMNVEV (reference sequence). CDR3 nucleotides: TGTGCCAGCAGTTTCGGCAGGTCTTATGGCTACACCTTC. Translation: CASSFGRSYGYTF.

The genes are TRBV11-2 and TRBJ2-3; TRBD2 aligns across 7 bases. The germline gives CDR1 SGHAT, CDR2 FQNNGV. Trimming removed 3 bases from V and 3 bases from J; junction bases left unmatched: 9. The CDR3 spans 16 residues. The CDR3, as DNA: TGTGCCAGCAGCTTCCGTGGCGGGAGTGGTACAGATACGCAGTATTTT. This sequence encodes CASSFRGGSGTDTQYF.